These 22 T cell receptor beta chains originate from one sample sequenced in a study of OX40 agonist ivuxolimab in advanced cancers. Measured with immunoSEQ multiplex PCR; TCRdb has only the in-frame clones, and not every one. This table has approximately 77,000 clones, more than 80% appearing once. Sample: CD4+ or CD8+ T cells sorted from blood, taken in a trial of the OX40 agonist ivuxolimab. These receptors were collected from an adult with an advanced solid tumor such as melanoma, head and neck, liver or kidney cancer.

The CDR3 coding sequence is TGTGCCAGCAGTGAAACCGGTCTGAATAATTCACCCCTCCACTTT. Amino acids: CASSETGLNNSPLHF. The V call is TRBV2, the J call TRBJ1-6; no reliable D call. Trimming cost V 2 bases and J 5 bases, with 10 bases left between them. CDR1 and CDR2 from the germline V gene are SNHLY and FYNNEI. The CDR3 loop spans 15 amino acids.

The table lists this clone with a few counts. The chain couples TRBV18 to TRBJ2-7, with 7 nucleotides matching TRBD1. CDR1 and CDR2 from the germline V gene are KGHSH and LQKENI. The CDR3 length is 13 residues. V dropped 5 bases and J dropped 2; count of bases not matched to a gene: 3. CDR3 DNA: TGTGCCAGCTCATCCGGGACAGCCTACGAGCAGTACTTC. Translating gives CASSSGTAYEQYF.

J is TRBJ2-5 and V is TRBV11-2; D uncertain. The J call may be wrong; the DNA end is better matched by TRBJ2-7. There are 15 residues in the CDR3. Germline V gene sequence: CDR1 SGHAT, CDR2 FQNNGV. CDR3 DNA: TGTGCCAGCAGCCCCAGAGGAGAGTCCCACTACGAGCAGTACTTC. It yields the protein CASSPRGESHYEQYF.

V is TRBV7-3 and J is TRBJ2-1, with 7 bases matching TRBD1. CDR3 size: 15 residues. Germline V CDR1 and CDR2: SGHTA, FQGTGA. The trim removed 5 bases at V and 0 bases at J, leaving 4 bases unmatched. CDR3 DNA sequence: TGTGCCAGCAGCACGACAGGGAGCTCCTACAATGAGCAGTTCTTC. Its protein product is CASSTTGSSYNEQFF.

The chain employs TRBV28 and TRBJ2-7; 7 bases fit TRBD1. V shed 6 bases and J 4 bases; nucleotides not matched to a gene: 9. The CDR3 consists of 14 residues. Germline V CDR1 and CDR2: MDHEN, SYDVKM. The CDR3 DNA is TGTGCCAGCAGGCCCGGGACAGCGAATTACGAGCAGTACTTC. The encoded protein is CASRPGTANYEQYF. The whole variable domain, filled in from reference TRBV28 and TRBJ2-7, reads DVKVTQSSRYLVKRTGEKVFLECVQDMDHENMFWYRQDPGLGLRLIYFSYDVKMKEKGDIPEGYSVSREKKERFSLILESASTNQTSMYLCASRPGTANYEQYFGPGTRLTVT.

This clone has just one count. The V gene is TRBV5-1, the J gene TRBJ1-4; 7 nucleotides match TRBD1. The CDR3 is 15 residues long. Germline V gene lookup returns CDR1 SGHRS and CDR2 YFSETQ. V dropped 4 bases and J dropped 5; count of bases not matched to a gene: 8. The CDR3 is CASSPWDSQNEKLFF. The CDR3 nucleotides are TGCGCCAGCAGCCCGTGGGACAGCCAAAATGAAAAACTGTTTTTT. Drawing the rest from reference TRBV5-1 and TRBJ1-4, the complete variable domain is KAGVTQTPRYLIKTRGQQVTLSCSPISGHRSVSWYQQTPGQGLQFLFEYFSETQRNKGNFPGRFSGRQFSNSRSEMNVSTLELGDSALYLCASSPWDSQNEKLFFGSGTQLSVL.

This clone is a singleton in its sample. This chain uses TRBV20-1 with TRBJ1-2; D gene unclear. This CDR3 spans 11 amino acids. Between the trimmed V and J ends, which lost 3 bases and 14 bases, there was a span of 16 bases. Per germline, CDR1 DFQATT and CDR2 SNEGSKA (reference sequence). CDR3 residues: CSASPPPANTF. CDR3 nucleotides: TGCAGTGCTAGCCCACCCCCCGCTAATACCTTC.

The chain joins TRBV28 to TRBJ1-2; 10 positions match TRBD1. Losses at the gene ends were 4 bases for V and 5 bases for J; bases not matched to a gene: 7. The CDR3 runs to 15 residues. CDR1 and CDR2 from the germline V gene are MDHEN and SYDVKM. CDR3 coding DNA: TGTGCCAGCAGTTCCGGGACAGGGGTTCGGTATGGCTACACCTTC. Its protein is CASSSGTGVRYGYTF.

This clone was found once. The chain has TRBV2 and TRBJ2-1; D uncertain. This CDR3 region has 11 residues. Germline V gives CDR1 SNHLY, CDR2 FYNNEI. The V gene lost 8 bases and the J gene lost 4 bases, with 6 bases spanning the gap. CDR3 sequence: CASSAYNEQFF. The CDR3 region has the DNA TGTGCCAGCTCTGCTTACAATGAGCAGTTCTTC.

V is TRBV6-1 and J is TRBJ2-7; 15 bases map to TRBD2. Germline assignment: CDR1 MNHNS and CDR2 SASEGT. The CDR3 contains 16 residues. Losses at the gene ends were 3 bases for V and 6 bases for J; bases not matched to a gene: 6. For the CDR3, the DNA is TGTGCCAGCAGTGAGTGGACTAGCGGGAGGGCGACCGAGCAGTACTTC. It codes for CASSEWTSGRATEQYF.

This clone was seen once. The V and J genes are TRBV30 and TRBJ1-2; no definite D call. Germline-derived CDR1 and CDR2 are GTSNPN and SVGIG (reference sequence). The V end lost 6 bases, the J end lost 1 base, and 15 bases lay between the germline ends. This CDR3 has 14 amino acids. DNA of the CDR3: TGTGCCTGTACCGACCAAACGTTTAACTATGGCTACACCTTC. It codes for CACTDQTFNYGYTF. The variable domain in full, completed from reference TRBV30 and TRBJ1-2, reads SQTIHQWPATLVQPVGSPLSLECTVEGTSNPNLYWYRQAAGRGLQLLFYSVGIGQISSEVPQNLSASRPQDRQFILSSKKLLLSDSGFYLCACTDQTFNYGYTFGSGTRLTVV.

The V and J genes are TRBV27 and TRBJ2-7; D unclear. Trimming pared 2 bases from V and 3 bases from J, leaving 11 bases between. The CDR3 is 14 amino acids. CDR1 is MNHEY, CDR2 SMNVEV, per germline (reference sequence). CDR3: CASSLRVSSYEQYF. The CDR3 DNA is TGTGCCAGCAGTTTAAGGGTCAGTAGCTACGAGCAGTACTTC.

The chain has TRBV2 and TRBJ2-5; D call uncertain. V lost 4 bases and J lost 5, with 5 bases in between. Germline CDR1 is SNHLY and CDR2 is FYNNEI. This CDR3 region has 11 residues. The CDR3 loop reads CASSVGETQYF. The CDR3 bases are TGTGCCAGCAGTGTCGGGGAGACCCAGTACTTC.

J is TRBJ1-2 and V is TRBV4-3; D is ambiguous. Looked up from germline, CDR1 is LGHNA and CDR2 is YSLEER. The CDR3 runs 12 residues. Trimming pared 1 base from V and 0 bases from J, leaving 0 bases between. CDR3 nucleotide sequence: TGCGCCAGCAGCCAAGCTAACTATGGCTACACCTTC. It translates to CASSQANYGYTF.

J is TRBJ2-1 and V is TRBV14, with 8 bases fitting TRBD2. Trimming took 1 base from V and 6 from J; bases not matched to a gene: 5. The length of the CDR3 is 15 residues. Germline lookup yields CDR1 SGHDN and CDR2 FVKESK. CDR3 protein: CASSQAAGGGNEQFF. CDR3 bases: TGTGCCAGCAGCCAAGCGGCGGGAGGCGGCAATGAGCAGTTCTTC.

V gene TRBV6-5 combines with J gene TRBJ2-7; 7 bases are shared with TRBD1. Germline V lookup: CDR1 MNHEY, CDR2 SVGAGI. Losses at the gene ends were 3 bases for V and 0 bases for J; bases not matched to a gene: 2. The CDR3 covers 14 residues. In DNA form, the CDR3 reads TGTGCCAGCAGTTATAGGACAGGCTCCTACGAGCAGTACTTC. Residues: CASSYRTGSYEQYF.

This clone was detected only once. Other nucleotide sequences from this sample produce the same CDR3. The CDR3 nucleotides read TGTGCCAGCAGTGAAGCGGGAAACACCATATATTTT. Its protein is CASSEAGNTIYF. The gene calls are TRBV6-1 and TRBJ1-3; D is undetermined. Trimming removed 0 bases from V and 4 bases from J, with 1 base in between. The germline gives CDR1 MNHNS, CDR2 SASEGT. CDR3 length equals 12 residues.

This clone was counted between two and nine times. The genes are TRBV2 and TRBJ2-1; a weak D match, TRBD1 (5 bases). Trimming left V 4 bases short and J 6 bases short, with 10 bases between. Per the germline V gene, CDR1 is SNHLY and CDR2 is FYNNEI. CDR3 length equals 13 residues. The CDR3 loop reads CASSGVRGNEQFF. CDR3 sequence (DNA): TGTGCCAGCAGTGGGGTAAGGGGCAATGAGCAGTTCTTC.

V usage is TRBV9 and J usage is TRBJ1-5, with D possibly being TRBD1 (6 bases). The germline gives CDR1 SGDLS, CDR2 YYNGEE. V was cut by 0 bases and J by 4 bases, with 11 bases left in between. The CDR3 has 15 amino acids. The CDR3 DNA sequence: TGTGCCAGCAGCGTAGATGGGGGGCGGAATCAGCCCCAGCATTTT. This codes for CASSVDGGRNQPQHF.

This chain uses TRBV19 with TRBJ2-6; D is uncertain. Trimming removed 7 bases at V and 0 bases at J, with 16 bases between. This CDR3 has 17 amino acids. Germline V gives CDR1 LNHDA, CDR2 SQIVND (reference sequence). The CDR3 loop is CASTRNIKDSGANVLTF. CDR3 in DNA: TGTGCCAGTACGAGGAACATTAAAGACTCTGGGGCCAACGTCCTGACTTTC.

This clone was counted once. This chain joins TRBV7-8 and TRBJ2-3; D is undetermined. The length of the CDR3 is 13 residues. Germline-derived CDR1 and CDR2 are SGHVS and FQNEAQ. V was trimmed by 2 bases and J by 1 base, leaving 4 bases between them. The CDR3 DNA reads TGTGCCAGCAGCTTAAAAGGCACAGATACGCAGTATTTT. Translated, it gives CASSLKGTDTQYF.

Only one count was recorded for this clone. The rearrangement links TRBV5-1 to TRBJ1-4; the D gene is possibly TRBD1 (6 bases). Per the germline V gene, CDR1 is SGHRS and CDR2 is YFSETQ. The ends were cut back, 4 bases at V and 3 bases at J, with 13 bases in the middle. This CDR3 is built from 15 residues. The CDR3 DNA is TGCGCCAGCAGCGAACAGGGTACCGCTAATGAAAAACTGTTTTTT. This gives the protein CASSEQGTANEKLFF.